The entry that follows covers one T cell receptor (beta chain) sequence. No antigen is known for it. V lost 3 bases, J lost 6 bases, and 11 bases stayed unmatched. This CDR3 has 15 residues. Germline assignment: CDR1 DFQATT and CDR2 SNEGSKA (reference sequence). Measured with immunoSEQ multiplex PCR; TCRdb has only the in-frame clones, and not every one. In the table there are some 18,000 clones, around 85% of which are singletons. The sample originates from a study of T cells in tumors after PD-1 blockade. Study background: Excluded were patients with checkpoint blockade, immunosuppressants, or radiotherapy or other anti-cancer therapy within 4 weeks. Some patients also took daily vismodegib 150 mg during anti-PD-1 treatment. Blood samples averaged roughly 120,000 templates (range about 23,000-260,000) and roughly 37,000 unique clonotypes.

Notes on the study in general: Some novel exhausted tumor clones appeared in pre-treatment blood, suggesting peripheral recruitment.

The rearrangement joins TRBV20-1 to TRBJ2-3; TRBD2 aligns across 8 bases. The source of this sequence is a human donor with advanced basal cell or squamous cell carcinoma (not recorded which). Material: PBMCs, obtained after anti-PD-1 therapy. This chain's CDR3 is CSASGREGPRDTQYF. CDR3 in DNA: TGCAGTGCTAGTGGTCGGGAGGGCCCCCGGGATACGCAGTATTTT.